This T cell receptor (beta chain) was sequenced for a study of T-cell reconstitution after alpha-beta-depleted transplantation in children. V lost 1 base, J lost 0 bases, and 14 bases lay in between. The CDR3 has 18 amino acids. CDR1 and CDR2 from the germline V gene are SGHNT and YYREEE (reference sequence). A library of TCRbeta sequences, prepared with unique molecular identifiers, was generated. TCRdb reprocessed the PCR reads via MiXCR and lists one record per CDR3 protein. Among some 500,000 distinct CDR3 sequences listed, approximately 20% were seen once. The sample here was PBMCs from the stem cell graft donor, taken from the stem cell graft. This chain uses TRBV5-4 with TRBJ2-6; a weak D match, TRBD1 (5 bases). The receptor's source is a human donor who donated a stem cell graft to a child with acute lymphoblastic leukemia. The CDR3 DNA reads as TGTGCCAGCAGCTTGAAGATAGGGGTTACCTCTGGGGCCAACGTCCTGACTTTC. Translating gives CASSLKIGVTSGANVLTF.